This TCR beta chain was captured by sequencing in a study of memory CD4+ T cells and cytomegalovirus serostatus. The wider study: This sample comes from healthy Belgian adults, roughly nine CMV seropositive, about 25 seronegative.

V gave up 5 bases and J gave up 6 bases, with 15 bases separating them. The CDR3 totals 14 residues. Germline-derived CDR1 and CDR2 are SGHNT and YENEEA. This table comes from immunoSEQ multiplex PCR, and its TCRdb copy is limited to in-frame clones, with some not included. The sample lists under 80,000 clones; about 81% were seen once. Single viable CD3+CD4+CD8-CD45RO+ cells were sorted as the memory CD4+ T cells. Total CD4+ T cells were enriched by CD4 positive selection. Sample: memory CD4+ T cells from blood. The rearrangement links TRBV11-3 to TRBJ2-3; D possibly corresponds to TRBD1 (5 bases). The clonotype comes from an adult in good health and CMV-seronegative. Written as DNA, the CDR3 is TGTGCCAGCAGCCCGCCAACAAACAGGGATACGCAGTATTTT. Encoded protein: CASSPPTNRDTQYF. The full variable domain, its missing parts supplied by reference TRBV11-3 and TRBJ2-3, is EAGVVQSPRYKIIEKKQPVAFWCNPISGHNTLYWYLQNLGQGPELLIRYENEEAVDDSQLPKDRFSAERLKGVDSTLKIQPAELGDSAVYLCASSPPTNRDTQYFGPGTRLTVL.